This is a list of T cell receptor beta chains from one sample in a study of shared clonotypes between healthy human individuals. The data were produced by immunoSEQ multiplex PCR, yet TCRdb's version contains in-frame clones alone and is incomplete. The data show about 980,000 clones, around 80% seen once. Sequencing was performed on memory CD4+ T cells sorted from blood. These receptors came from a man between 18 and 35 years old in good health. CDR3s include the opening cysteine and the closing phenylalanine or tryptophan. The order of the fields is D gene, clone size, V gene, J gene, CDR3 length, CDR3 protein, CDR3 DNA. D genes are given only for firm matches. For some rows the clone size is stated as once, few or many, or as a class when expanded; others skip it.

D gene: TRBD1
clone size: -
V gene: TRBV7-2
J gene: TRBJ1-1
CDR3 length: 14
CDR3 protein: CASSSHVQGTEAFF
CDR3 DNA: TGTGCCAGCAGCTCTCATGTACAGGGGACTGAAGCTTTCTTT

D gene: -
clone size: -
V gene: TRBV13
J gene: TRBJ1-2
CDR3 length: 12
CDR3 protein: CASSLDGLGYTF
CDR3 DNA: TGTGCCAGCAGCTTAGACGGGCTTGGCTACACCTTC

D gene: -
clone size: -
V gene: TRBV6-5
J gene: TRBJ2-3
CDR3 length: 14
CDR3 protein: CASSLRLDTDTQYF
CDR3 DNA: TGTGCCAGCAGTTTGAGACTAGACACAGATACGCAGTATTTT

D gene: -
clone size: -
V gene: TRBV4-1
J gene: TRBJ2-2
CDR3 length: 13
CDR3 protein: CASTGLNTGELFF
CDR3 DNA: TGCGCCAGCACCGGATTGAACACCGGGGAGCTGTTTTTT

D gene: -
clone size: few
V gene: TRBV2
J gene: TRBJ1-3
CDR3 length: 11
CDR3 protein: CASSVGNTIYF
CDR3 DNA: TGTGCCAGCAGCGTAGGAAACACCATATATTTT

D gene: TRBD1
clone size: -
V gene: TRBV30
J gene: TRBJ2-2
CDR3 length: 12
CDR3 protein: CAWQTGDGELFF
CDR3 DNA: TGTGCCTGGCAGACAGGGGACGGGGAGCTGTTTTTT

D gene: -
clone size: few
V gene: TRBV19
J gene: TRBJ1-6
CDR3 length: 10
CDR3 protein: CASGGSPLHF
CDR3 DNA: TGTGCCAGTGGGGGGTCACCCCTCCACTTT

D gene: -
clone size: -
V gene: TRBV7-9
J gene: TRBJ1-4
CDR3 length: 15
CDR3 protein: CASSLAVGAVEKLFF
CDR3 DNA: TGTGCCAGCAGCTTAGCTGTGGGGGCGGTTGAAAAACTGTTTTTT

D gene: -
clone size: -
V gene: TRBV18
J gene: TRBJ2-5
CDR3 length: 14
CDR3 protein: CASSPSGHQETQYF
CDR3 DNA: TGTGCCAGCTCACCATCGGGGCACCAAGAGACCCAGTACTTC

D gene: TRBD2
clone size: once
V gene: TRBV28
J gene: TRBJ2-3
CDR3 length: 16
CDR3 protein: CASSLTSGGATDTQYF
CDR3 DNA: TGTGCCAGCAGTCTGACGAGCGGGGGGGCGACAGATACGCAGTATTTT

D gene: -
clone size: -
V gene: TRBV5-1
J gene: TRBJ2-7
CDR3 length: 11
CDR3 protein: CASSTYYEQYF
CDR3 DNA: TGCGCCAGCAGCACTTACTACGAGCAGTACTTC

D gene: -
clone size: -
V gene: TRBV7-9
J gene: TRBJ2-1
CDR3 length: 11
CDR3 protein: CASSANNEQFF
CDR3 DNA: TGTGCCAGCAGCGCAAACAATGAGCAGTTCTTC

D gene: TRBD2
clone size: -
V gene: TRBV30
J gene: TRBJ2-7
CDR3 length: 15
CDR3 protein: CAWSGAGGRVDEQYF
CDR3 DNA: TGTGCCTGGAGTGGGGCGGGAGGCCGCGTCGACGAGCAGTACTTC

D gene: -
clone size: once
V gene: TRBV6-4
J gene: TRBJ2-1
CDR3 length: 13
CDR3 protein: CASSEQINNEQFF
CDR3 DNA: TGTGCCAGCAGTGAACAGATAAACAATGAGCAGTTCTTC

D gene: -
clone size: -
V gene: TRBV21-1
J gene: TRBJ1-1
CDR3 length: 13
CDR3 protein: CASSYRDGEEAFF
CDR3 DNA: TGTGCCAGCAGTTACCGGGACGGGGAAGAAGCTTTCTTT

D gene: -
clone size: -
V gene: TRBV6-1
J gene: TRBJ1-1
CDR3 length: 14
CDR3 protein: CASSEGVGRTEAFF
CDR3 DNA: TGTGCCAGCAGTGAGGGGGTGGGGAGGACTGAAGCTTTCTTT

D gene: -
clone size: few
V gene: TRBV7-2
J gene: TRBJ2-3
CDR3 length: 13
CDR3 protein: CASSSYGTDTQYF
CDR3 DNA: TGTGCCAGCAGTTCGTATGGGACAGATACGCAGTATTTT

D gene: -
clone size: once
V gene: TRBV18
J gene: TRBJ1-4
CDR3 length: 16
CDR3 protein: CASSPLTAATNEKLFF
CDR3 DNA: TGTGCCAGCTCACCGCTGACCGCAGCAACTAATGAAAAACTGTTTTTT

D gene: TRBD1
clone size: -
V gene: TRBV30
J gene: TRBJ1-2
CDR3 length: 14
CDR3 protein: CAWSVSGQGASYTF
CDR3 DNA: TGTGCCTGGAGTGTATCCGGACAGGGGGCAAGCTACACCTTC

D gene: TRBD1
clone size: -
V gene: TRBV13
J gene: TRBJ1-2
CDR3 length: 14
CDR3 protein: CASSSWDRGYGYTF
CDR3 DNA: TGTGCCAGCAGCTCTTGGGACAGGGGGTATGGCTACACCTTC

D gene: -
clone size: many
V gene: TRBV5-1
J gene: TRBJ1-4
CDR3 length: 16
CDR3 protein: CASSLTATATNEKLFF
CDR3 DNA: TGCGCCAGCAGCTTGACGGCGACAGCAACTAATGAAAAACTGTTTTTT

D gene: TRBD2
clone size: few
V gene: TRBV5-1
J gene: TRBJ2-3
CDR3 length: 16
CDR3 protein: CASGGGAASTTDTQYF
CDR3 DNA: TGCGCCAGCGGCGGGGGGGCGGCTTCAACCACAGATACGCAGTATTTT

D gene: TRBD2
clone size: -
V gene: TRBV30
J gene: TRBJ2-1
CDR3 length: 15
CDR3 protein: CAWTRAGGAYNEQFF
CDR3 DNA: TGTGCCTGGACTAGGGCGGGGGGCGCCTACAATGAGCAGTTCTTC

D gene: -
clone size: -
V gene: TRBV18
J gene: TRBJ2-5
CDR3 length: 14
CDR3 protein: CASSPPGDRGAQYF
CDR3 DNA: TGTGCCAGCTCTCCTCCCGGAGACCGAGGGGCCCAGTACTTC

D gene: TRBD1
clone size: -
V gene: TRBV5-1
J gene: TRBJ1-1
CDR3 length: 17
CDR3 protein: CASSLAWGQNMNTEAFF
CDR3 DNA: TGCGCCAGCAGCTTAGCGTGGGGACAGAATATGAACACTGAAGCTTTCTTT

D gene: TRBD2
clone size: -
V gene: TRBV11-2
J gene: TRBJ2-5
CDR3 length: 13
CDR3 protein: CASSPRDYQTQYF
CDR3 DNA: TGTGCCAGCAGCCCCCGGGACTATCAGACCCAGTACTTC

D gene: -
clone size: -
V gene: TRBV11-2
J gene: TRBJ1-1
CDR3 length: 12
CDR3 protein: CASSFGNTEAFF
CDR3 DNA: TGTGCCAGCAGCTTCGGGAACACTGAAGCTTTCTTT

D gene: -
clone size: -
V gene: TRBV21-1
J gene: TRBJ2-7
CDR3 length: 15
CDR3 protein: CASSRPRRGSYEQYF
CDR3 DNA: TGTGCCAGCAGCCGTCCTAGGAGGGGCTCCTACGAGCAGTACTTC

D gene: -
clone size: -
V gene: TRBV10-3
J gene: TRBJ1-2
CDR3 length: 12
CDR3 protein: CAISVYREGYTF
CDR3 DNA: TGTGCCATCAGTGTTTACAGGGAAGGCTACACCTTC

D gene: -
clone size: -
V gene: TRBV6-4
J gene: TRBJ2-3
CDR3 length: 13
CDR3 protein: CASSVGSTDTQYF
CDR3 DNA: TGTGCCAGCAGTGTGGGTAGCACAGATACGCAGTATTTT

D gene: -
clone size: once
V gene: TRBV19
J gene: TRBJ2-2
CDR3 length: 14
CDR3 protein: CASSNQGGTGELFF
CDR3 DNA: TGTGCCAGTAGTAACCAGGGGGGCACCGGGGAGCTGTTTTTT

D gene: -
clone size: -
V gene: TRBV5-6
J gene: TRBJ1-4
CDR3 length: 15
CDR3 protein: CASSLTGLNGEKLFF
CDR3 DNA: TGTGCCAGCAGCCTGACAGGACTAAATGGGGAAAAACTGTTTTTT